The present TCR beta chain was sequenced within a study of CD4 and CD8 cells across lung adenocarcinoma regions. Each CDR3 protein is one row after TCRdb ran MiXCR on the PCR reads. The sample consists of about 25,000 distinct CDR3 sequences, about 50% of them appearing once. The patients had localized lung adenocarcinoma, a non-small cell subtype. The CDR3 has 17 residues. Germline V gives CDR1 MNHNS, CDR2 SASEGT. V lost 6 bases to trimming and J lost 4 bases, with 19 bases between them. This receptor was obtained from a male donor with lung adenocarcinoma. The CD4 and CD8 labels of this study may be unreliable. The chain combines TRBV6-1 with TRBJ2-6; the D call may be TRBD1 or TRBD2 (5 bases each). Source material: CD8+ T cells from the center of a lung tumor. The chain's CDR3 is CASSGRPDGTGANVLTF. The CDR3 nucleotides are TGTGCCAGCAGCGGACGGCCGGATGGGACCGGGGCCAACGTCCTGACTTTC.